These 3 T cell receptor beta chains were all obtained from the same sample, sequenced in a study of vaccination and CD4 T cells after COVID-19. Their recognized antigens are unknown. Treatment here: approximately 9-day PBMC culture with coronavirus spike peptide pools or control peptides (ViraFEST assay). Researchers used the Oncomine TCR Beta short-read assay to sequence DNA from cultured CD4+ T cells. TCRdb reprocessed the PCR reads with MiXCR, giving one entry per CDR3 protein. The sample lists some 10,000 distinct CDR3 sequences, 40% to 55% seen once, with around 29% in the top ten. The sequenced material came from CD4+ T cells from blood, cultured in vitro. These receptors were obtained from a human donor who had recovered from COVID-19.

V is TRBV27 and J is TRBJ1-2; tentatively, D is TRBD1 (5 bases). V was cut by 3 bases and J by 4 bases, with 18 bases left in between. CDR1 MNHEY and CDR2 SMNVEV come from the germline V gene (reference sequence). CDR3 length: 16 amino acids. In nucleotides, the CDR3 is TGTGCCAGCAGTTTGGGGCAGGGTGGTTATGGCTATGGCTACACCTTC. This sequence encodes CASSLGQGGYGYGYTF.

This chain connects TRBV12-3 or TRBV12-4 to TRBJ2-3; the D is unclear. CDR3 length equals 13 residues. V lost 5 bases, J lost 4 bases, and 10 bases lay in between. CDR3 nucleotide sequence: TGTGCCAGCAGTCCTCGGACGGCAGATACGCAGTATTTT. It translates to CASSPRTADTQYF.

This chain connects TRBV11-3 to TRBJ2-5, with D tentatively TRBD2 (6 bases). The V gene lost 0 bases and the J gene lost 2 bases, with 10 bases spanning the gap. The germline V gene encodes CDR1 SGHNT and CDR2 YENEEA. The CDR3 contains 15 residues. The CDR3 sequence is CASSLDGGEQETQYF. The CDR3 region has the DNA TGTGCCAGCAGCTTAGATGGCGGGGAGCAAGAGACCCAGTACTTC. Variable domain in full (rest from reference TRBV11-3 and TRBJ2-5): EAGVVQSPRYKIIEKKQPVAFWCNPISGHNTLYWYLQNLGQGPELLIRYENEEAVDDSQLPKDRFSAERLKGVDSTLKIQPAELGDSAVYLCASSLDGGEQETQYFGPGTRLLVL.